Shown below are 17 T cell receptor beta chains from a single sample sequenced in a study of cytomegalovirus exposure and HLA in healthy donors. PCR primers comprised 60 Vbeta and 13 Jbeta primers. TCRdb's table, derived via immunoSEQ multiplex PCR, lists solely in-frame clones and lacks some. Counted here are 150,000 to 200,000 clones, 80% occurring once; the ten biggest clones make up under 2%. The sequenced sample was PBMCs. The receptor source for this set is a woman aged 25 to 45 in good health and CMV-seronegative.

The CDR3 DNA is TGTGCCAGTAGTACGGTCAGGGTCTCTTTCAATCAGCCCCAGCATTTT. This translates into CASSTVRVSFNQPQHF. The chain links TRBV19 to TRBJ1-5; D is perhaps TRBD1 (5 bases). Trimming shortened V by 4 bases and J by 3 bases, and 16 bases separated the two germline ends. The germline V gene has CDR1 LNHDA and CDR2 SQIVND (reference sequence). CDR3 length: 16 residues. Full variable domain (rest looked up from reference TRBV19 and TRBJ1-5): DGGITQSPKYLFRKEGQNVTLSCEQNLNHDAMYWYRQDPGQGLRLIYYSQIVNDFQKGDIAEGYSVSREKKESFPLTVTSAQKNPTAFYLCASSTVRVSFNQPQHFGDGTRLSIL.

The chain has TRBV2 and TRBJ1-5, with D perhaps TRBD1 (5 bases). The CDR3 length is 13 residues. Trimming left V 6 bases short and J 5 bases short, with 11 bases between. The germline V gene encodes CDR1 SNHLY and CDR2 FYNNEI. The CDR3 is CASSNQGYQPQHF. CDR3 nucleotides: TGTGCCAGCAGCAACCAGGGTTATCAGCCCCAGCATTTT. The variable domain in full, with the rest retrieved from reference TRBV2 and TRBJ1-5, is EPEVTQTPSHQVTQMGQEVILRCVPISNHLYFYWYRQILGQKVEFLVSFYNNEISEKSEIFDDQFSVERPDGSNFTLKIRSTKLEDSAMYFCASSNQGYQPQHFGDGTRLSIL.

The chain uses TRBV19 and TRBJ2-1; no clear D gene. Trimming shortened V by 3 bases and J by 5 bases, and 8 bases separated the two germline ends. The germline V gene has CDR1 LNHDA and CDR2 SQIVND (reference sequence). The CDR3 runs 13 residues. The CDR3 loop reads CASSIRPDNEQFF. As DNA, the CDR3 is TGTGCCAGTAGTATCCGTCCTGACAATGAGCAGTTCTTC.

The chain combines TRBV11-2 with TRBJ1-3; 8 nucleotides match TRBD1. After removal of 1 base from V and 1 base from J, the junction contained 3 bases not matched to a gene. This CDR3 has 16 residues. The germline gives CDR1 SGHAT, CDR2 FQNNGV. As DNA, the CDR3 is TGTGCCAGCAGCTTAGGGACAGGGAGTTCTGGAAACACCATATATTTT. It codes for CASSLGTGSSGNTIYF.

This chain connects TRBV9 to TRBJ1-6, with D perhaps TRBD1 (5 bases). Germline CDR1 is SGDLS and CDR2 is YYNGEE. Trimming took 0 bases from V and 8 from J, leaving 12 bases between them. The CDR3 totals 15 residues. The CDR3 loop reads CASSVAGQEYSPLHF. The CDR3 nucleotides read TGTGCCAGCAGCGTAGCCGGACAAGAGTATTCACCCCTCCACTTT. The variable domain in full, completed from reference TRBV9 and TRBJ1-6, reads DSGVTQTPKHLITATGQRVTLRCSPRSGDLSVYWYQQSLDQGLQFLIQYYNGEERAKGNILERFSAQQFPDLHSELNLSSLELGDSALYFCASSVAGQEYSPLHFGNGTRLTVT.

The genes are TRBV14 and TRBJ2-7; D is perhaps TRBD2 (6 bases). The V end was cut by 1 base, the J end by 4 bases, with 14 bases between. The CDR3 runs 15 residues. Germline V gives CDR1 SGHDN, CDR2 FVKESK. CDR3 sequence reads: CASSQASGGGYEQYF. The CDR3 bases are TGTGCCAGCAGCCAAGCATCCGGGGGTGGGTACGAGCAGTACTTC.

V usage is TRBV6-5 and J usage is TRBJ2-1, with 9 nucleotides matching TRBD2. CDR3 length: 14 residues. With V trimmed by 6 bases and J by 7 bases, 7 bases remained unmatched. Germline V gives CDR1 MNHEY, CDR2 SVGAGI. The CDR3 protein is CASRTGLARNEQFF. CDR3 nucleotides: TGTGCCAGCAGAACGGGACTAGCAAGGAATGAGCAGTTCTTC.

The chain employs TRBV21-1 and TRBJ2-2; no check of the table's D call, TRBD1, against the DNA was made. TRBV21-1 is deemed a pseudogene. CDR3 length equals 14 residues. The CDR3 sequence: CASSMTLVTGELFF. CDR3 DNA: TGTGCCAGCAGTATGACATTGGTCACCGGGGAGCTGTTTTTT.

The chain links TRBV19 to TRBJ2-4; 12 bases align to TRBD2. Germline trimming cut 3 bases from V and 7 bases from J; bases unmatched to any gene: 10. The CDR3 covers 17 residues. Germline V lookup: CDR1 LNHDA, CDR2 SQIVND (reference sequence). CDR3 sequence (DNA): TGTGCCAGTAGTATCCCCCTCGGACTAGCGGGGAGGAACATTCAGTACTTC. Its protein is CASSIPLGLAGRNIQYF.

The rearrangement joins TRBV19 to TRBJ1-5, with TRBD1 matching over 8 bases. This CDR3 spans 14 amino acids. V lost 2 bases to trimming and J lost 3 bases; unmatched junction nucleotides: 0. Per the germline V gene, CDR1 is LNHDA and CDR2 is SQIVND (reference sequence). The CDR3 here is CASSIQGANQPQHF. In DNA form, the CDR3 reads TGTGCCAGTAGTATACAGGGGGCCAATCAGCCCCAGCATTTT.

The CDR3 spells CASSPVPSGGARANTDTQYF. The CDR3 region has the DNA TGTGCCAGCAGCCCCGTGCCTAGCGGGGGGGCCCGCGCTAACACAGATACGCAGTATTTT. The gene calls are TRBV5-4 and TRBJ2-3; 12 bases line up with TRBD2. The germline gives CDR1 SGHNT, CDR2 YYREEE (reference sequence). V shed 4 bases and J 2 bases; nucleotides not matched to a gene: 17. The CDR3 consists of 20 residues.

The chain couples TRBV7-9 to TRBJ1-6; D uncertain. Trimming shortened V by 5 bases and J by 7 bases, and 15 bases separated the two germline ends. The CDR3 contains 15 residues. Germline assignment: CDR1 SEHNR and CDR2 FQNEAQ (reference sequence). CDR3 protein: CASSAREPGNSPLHF. CDR3 bases: TGTGCCAGCAGCGCCCGGGAACCTGGGAATTCACCCCTCCACTTT.

The V gene is TRBV7-7, the J gene TRBJ1-3, with TRBD1 as a possible D gene (5 bases). CDR1 is SSHAT and CDR2 is FNYEAQ in the germline V gene (reference sequence). The CDR3 covers 13 residues. Trimming pared 4 bases from V and 3 bases from J, leaving 7 bases between. In DNA form, the CDR3 reads TGTGCCAGCAGCTCGGGACTTGGAAACACCATATATTTT. Amino acid sequence: CASSSGLGNTIYF.

This chain joins TRBV5-1 and TRBJ2-1; the match to TRBD2 covers 10 bases. The length of the CDR3 is 14 residues. V trimming: 1 base; J trimming: 10 bases; junction bases outside the gene matches: 5. Germline V gene lookup returns CDR1 SGHRS and CDR2 YFSETQ. The CDR3 spells CASSLPSSGGEQFF. CDR3 nucleotides: TGCGCCAGCAGCTTGCCGTCTAGCGGGGGAGAGCAGTTCTTC. The complete variable domain, with remaining parts taken from reference TRBV5-1 and TRBJ2-1, reads KAGVTQTPRYLIKTRGQQVTLSCSPISGHRSVSWYQQTPGQGLQFLFEYFSETQRNKGNFPGRFSGRQFSNSRSEMNVSTLELGDSALYLCASSLPSSGGEQFFGPGTRLTVL.

The chain is built from TRBV30 and TRBJ2-6, with a possible D match to TRBD2 (6 bases). Trimming left V 5 bases short and J 2 bases short, with 10 bases between. The CDR3 covers 14 residues. Germline CDR1 and CDR2: GTSNPN and SVGIG (reference sequence). This chain's CDR3 is CAWGGGPGANVLTF. The CDR3, as DNA: TGTGCCTGGGGGGGAGGTCCTGGGGCCAACGTCCTGACTTTC.

This chain links TRBV7-2 with TRBJ2-3, with 9 nucleotides matching TRBD1. Germline CDR1 and CDR2: SGHTA and FQGNSA. The CDR3 length is 15 residues. V shed 3 bases, J shed 6 bases, and the junction held 7 bases outside the gene matches. The CDR3 region has the DNA TGTGCCAGCAGCTTCCGGGACAGGGACTACGATACGCAGTATTTT. Its translation: CASSFRDRDYDTQYF. The full variable domain, rest sourced from reference TRBV7-2 and TRBJ2-3, is GAGVSQSPSNKVTEKGKDVELRCDPISGHTALYWYRQSLGQGLEFLIYFQGNSAPDKSGLPSDRFSAERTGGSVSTLTIQRTQQEDSAVYLCASSFRDRDYDTQYFGPGTRLTVL.

This clone appeared a single time. V usage is TRBV5-4 and J usage is TRBJ1-2; D perhaps matches TRBD1 (6 bases). Trimming pared 0 bases from V and 5 bases from J, leaving 14 bases between. Germline V lookup: CDR1 SGHNT, CDR2 YYREEE (reference sequence). The CDR3 covers 15 residues. CDR3 nucleotides: TGTGCCAGCAGCTTGGCCCCACAGGGCTCGTATGGCTACACCTTC. Protein product: CASSLAPQGSYGYTF.